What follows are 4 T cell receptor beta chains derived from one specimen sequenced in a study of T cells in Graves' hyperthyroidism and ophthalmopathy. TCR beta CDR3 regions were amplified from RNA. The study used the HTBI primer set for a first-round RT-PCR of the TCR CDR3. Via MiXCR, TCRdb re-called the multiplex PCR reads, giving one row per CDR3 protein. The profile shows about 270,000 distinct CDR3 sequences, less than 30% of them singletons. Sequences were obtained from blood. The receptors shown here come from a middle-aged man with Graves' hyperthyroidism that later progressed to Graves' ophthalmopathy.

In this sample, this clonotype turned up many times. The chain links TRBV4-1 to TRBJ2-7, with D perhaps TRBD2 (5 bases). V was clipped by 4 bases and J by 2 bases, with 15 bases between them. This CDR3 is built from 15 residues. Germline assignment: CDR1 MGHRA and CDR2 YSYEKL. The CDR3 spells CASSRSWTETYEQYF. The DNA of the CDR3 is TGCGCCAGCAGCCGTAGTTGGACTGAAACCTACGAGCAGTACTTC.

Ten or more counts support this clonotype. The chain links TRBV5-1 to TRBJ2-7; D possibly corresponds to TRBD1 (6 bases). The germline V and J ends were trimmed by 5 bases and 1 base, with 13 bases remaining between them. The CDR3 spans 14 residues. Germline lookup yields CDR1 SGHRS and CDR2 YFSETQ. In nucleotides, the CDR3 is TGCGCCAGCAGTTGGGACAAACCGTCCTACGAGCAGTACTTC. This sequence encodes CASSWDKPSYEQYF.

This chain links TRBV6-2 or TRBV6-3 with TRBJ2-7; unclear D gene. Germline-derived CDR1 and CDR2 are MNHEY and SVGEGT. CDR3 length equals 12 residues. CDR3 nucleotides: TGTTCGTCGGGCCGGATGAGCTACGAGCAGTACTTC. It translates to CSSGRMSYEQYF.

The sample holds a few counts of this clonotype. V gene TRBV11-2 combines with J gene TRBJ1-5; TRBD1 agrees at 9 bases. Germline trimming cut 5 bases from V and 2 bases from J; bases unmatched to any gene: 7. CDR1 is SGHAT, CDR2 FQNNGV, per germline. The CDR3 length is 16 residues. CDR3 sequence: CASSDGTGNGNQPQHF. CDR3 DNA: TGTGCCAGCAGCGACGGGACAGGGAATGGCAATCAGCCCCAGCATTTT.